The clone carrying this T cell receptor beta chain was found many times. This entry comes from a study of T-cell memory formation after mild COVID-19. MiXCR, applied by TCRdb to the 5' RACE reads, yields one record per CDR3 protein. The sample lists under 350,000 distinct CDR3 sequences, roughly 17% occurring once. Germline V CDR1 and CDR2: LGHNT, FRNRAP. The CDR3 is 15 amino acids. V was pared by 0 bases and J by 15 bases, with 21 bases between. This clonotype was sampled from a man aged 18 to 30 who had mild COVID-19 (a few samples of this study predate the infection). Cell type and time point are not known. Sequenced sample: PBMCs or a T cell subset sorted from them (not recorded which). The V gene is TRBV12-5, the J gene TRBJ2-1, with D tentatively TRBD2 (5 bases). The CDR3 DNA reads TGTGCTAGTGGTTTGGTATTGTCGGCAGGACTCCGCATGTTCTTC. Protein sequence: CASGLVLSAGLRMFF.